This T cell receptor (beta chain) was recovered during a study of control samples from healthy donors and cancer patients. This clone was recorded only once. Produced via immunoSEQ multiplex PCR; TCRdb's table is partial and in-frame only. The sample records over 200,000 clones, roughly 87% being singletons. The V gene end was trimmed by 6 bases and the J gene end by 2 bases; junction bases not matched to a gene: 5. The V gene's germline CDR1 is SGHRS and CDR2 YFSETQ. This CDR3 is built from 15 residues. Sequencing was performed on PBMCs. V is TRBV5-1 and J is TRBJ1-2, with 12 bases matching TRBD1. The clonotype was recovered from a woman aged 60-75 years with lung cancer. The CDR3 is CASIPGTGGNYGYTF. The CDR3 DNA is TGCGCCAGCATCCCCGGGACAGGGGGCAACTATGGCTACACCTTC.